The 27 T cell receptor beta chains listed next were all sequenced from one sample in a study of T cells in Graves' hyperthyroidism and ophthalmopathy. RNA transcripts gave rise to amplified TCR beta CDR3 regions. HTBI primers were the set used in a first-round RT-PCR of the TCR CDR3. One entry per CDR3 protein results from TCRdb running MiXCR on the multiplex PCR reads. The profile shows about 480,000 distinct CDR3 sequences, around 14% of them singletons. What was sequenced was blood. Every receptor here comes from a young woman with Graves' hyperthyroidism.

At least ten counts were recorded for this clonotype. V usage is TRBV25-1 and J usage is TRBJ2-7; D remains unclear. This CDR3 has 12 residues. Germline CDR1 MGHDK, CDR2 SYGVNS. Trimming left V 6 bases short and J 2 bases short, with 8 bases between. In DNA, the CDR3 is TGTGCCAGCAGGGCTGTAACCTACGAGCAGTACGTC. Translating gives CASRAVTYEQYV.

The rearrangement joins TRBV5-1 to TRBJ2-6, with 9 bases aligning to TRBD1. This CDR3 is built from 16 residues. With 4 bases clipped from V and 2 bases from J, the junction kept 4 bases outside the gene matches. Germline V gene sequence: CDR1 SGHRS, CDR2 YFSETQ. Written as DNA, the CDR3 is TGCGCCAGCAGCCCGGGGACAGGGACTGGGGCCAACGTCCTGACTTTC. Protein product: CASSPGTGTGANVLTF.

This clonotype was seen repeatedly, ten times or more. This chain uses TRBV30 with TRBJ2-1, with TRBD2 matching 7 bases. The CDR3 runs 15 residues. V lost 4 bases, J lost 0 bases, and 6 bases stayed unmatched. Germline V gives CDR1 GTSNPN, CDR2 SVGIG (reference sequence). The CDR3 DNA follows: TGTGCCTGGACTAGCGGACCTAGCTCCTACAATGAGCAGTTCTTC. Protein: CAWTSGPSSYNEQFF.

This clonotype was observed a handful of times. The chain employs TRBV19 and TRBJ2-1; D is unresolved. The germline V gene encodes CDR1 LNHDA and CDR2 SQIVND (reference sequence). This CDR3 region has 14 residues. V gave up 4 bases and J gave up 9 bases, with 16 bases separating them. CDR3 bases: TGTGCCAGTAGTACCCTACCATGGTCCAGTGAGCAGTTCTTC. Translation gives CASSTLPWSSEQFF.

This clonotype has a handful of counts. This chain joins TRBV20-1 and TRBJ2-3; 10 nucleotides match TRBD2. The germline V gene has CDR1 DFQATT and CDR2 SNEGSKA (reference sequence). The CDR3 runs 17 residues. The V and J ends lost 6 bases and 7 bases, in that order; junction bases with no gene match: 19. The CDR3 coding sequence is TGCAGTGCCAGTACGACTTCGACCAGCGGGAGGGTATATACGCAGTATTTT. This encodes CSASTTSTSGRVYTQYF.

The V call is TRBV20-1, the J call TRBJ2-7; a weak D match, TRBD1 (6 bases). V was trimmed by 4 bases and J by 0 bases, leaving 10 bases between them. CDR3 length equals 13 residues. CDR1 is DFQATT and CDR2 is SNEGSKA in the germline V gene (reference sequence). CDR3 sequence reads: CSATPDSSYEQYF. The CDR3, as DNA: TGCAGTGCTACCCCGGACAGCTCCTACGAGCAGTACTTC.

There are a few counts of this clonotype. The chain links TRBV6-6 to TRBJ2-1; D is ambiguous. This CDR3 contains 17 residues. V was cut by 0 bases and J by 0 bases, with 12 bases left in between. Germline V gene sequence: CDR1 MNHNY, CDR2 SVGAGI (reference sequence). The CDR3 DNA reads TGTGCCAGCAGTTACTCGGCTCACCACAGCTCCTACAATGAGCAGTTCTTC. Amino acids: CASSYSAHHSSYNEQFF.

This clonotype was observed many times. The rearrangement joins TRBV2 to TRBJ1-5; D gene unclear. The V end lost 7 bases, the J end lost 0 bases, and 19 bases lay between the germline ends. This CDR3 is built from 17 residues. Germline values: CDR1 SNHLY, CDR2 FYNNEI. The CDR3: CASTGSFGSYSNQPQHF. DNA of the CDR3: TGTGCCAGCACCGGGAGCTTTGGATCCTATAGCAATCAGCCCCAGCATTTT.

This clonotype appeared many times. The chain is built from TRBV12-3 or TRBV12-4 and TRBJ2-7; D gene uncertain. V gave up 5 bases and J gave up 6 bases, with 14 bases separating them. The CDR3 loop spans 13 amino acids. CDR3 loop: CASSSLNLFEQYF. CDR3 coding DNA: TGTGCCAGCAGTAGCCTAAACCTTTTCGAGCAGTACTTC.

The J gene is TRBJ2-1, the V gene TRBV4-1, with 9 nucleotides matching TRBD2. In germline, CDR1 is MGHRA, CDR2 YSYEKL. CDR3 length: 15 residues. J lost 12 bases, V lost 0 bases, and 9 bases had no gene match. CDR3 bases: TGCGCCAGCAGCCAAGACTGGCGGGAGGGGGGTGGGCAGTTCTTC. This gives the protein CASSQDWREGGGQFF.

The V call is TRBV5-1, the J call TRBJ2-5, with TRBD1 as a possible D gene (6 bases). The CDR3 totals 14 residues. V was pared by 3 bases and J by 5 bases, with 14 bases between. The germline CDR1 and CDR2 sequences are SGHRS and YFSETQ. The CDR3 DNA reads TGCGCCAGCAGCTGGCACAGGGAGATGGAGACCCAGTACTTC. Translating gives CASSWHREMETQYF.

This sequence joins TRBV5-1 and TRBJ1-5; 7 bases are shared with TRBD1. CDR1 SGHRS and CDR2 YFSETQ come from the germline V gene. The CDR3 has 15 residues. The V segment lost 4 bases and the J segment 4 bases; nucleotides outside the gene matches: 8. The DNA of the CDR3 is TGCGCCAGCAGCCCATCAACAGGGGCGAATCAGCCCCAGCATTTT. This encodes CASSPSTGANQPQHF. The full variable domain, in which reference TRBV5-1 and TRBJ1-5 provide the parts outside the CDR3, is KAGVTQTPRYLIKTRGQQVTLSCSPISGHRSVSWYQQTPGQGLQFLFEYFSETQRNKGNFPGRFSGRQFSNSRSEMNVSTLELGDSALYLCASSPSTGANQPQHFGDGTRLSIL.

With regard to this clonotype: One base away lies a much larger clone, so this may be a sequencing read error. V usage is TRBV7-3 and J usage is TRBJ1-1; D gene unclear. Germline V gene data show CDR1 as SGHTA and CDR2 as FQGTGA. This CDR3 has 11 residues. CDR3 loop: CDWNSNTEAFF. CDR3 DNA sequence: TGTGACTGGAACAGTAACACTGAAGCTTTCTTT.

This chain links TRBV30 with TRBJ1-2; D is unclear. The CDR3 extends over 13 amino acids. Germline CDR1 GTSNPN, CDR2 SVGIG (reference sequence). Trimming cost V 0 bases and J 8 bases, with 13 bases left between them. CDR3 DNA: TGTGCCTGGAGTGTACAATACATGGGGGGCTACACCTTC. Protein sequence: CAWSVQYMGGYTF.

The chain employs TRBV7-6 and TRBJ1-1; TRBD1 might be the D (6 bases). V gave up 4 bases and J gave up 3 bases, with 18 bases separating them. This CDR3 has 16 amino acids. The germline V gene has CDR1 SGHVS and CDR2 FNYEAQ. The CDR3, as DNA: TGTGCCAGCAGCTCCCCACAGGGAAGGGTGGACACTGAAGCTTTCTTT. As protein: CASSSPQGRVDTEAFF. The full variable domain, in which reference TRBV7-6 and TRBJ1-1 provide the parts outside the CDR3, is GAGVSQSPRYKVTKRGQDVALRCDPISGHVSLYWYRQALGQGPEFLTYFNYEAQQDKSGLPNDRFSAERPEGSISTLTIQRTEQRDSAMYRCASSSPQGRVDTEAFFGQGTRLTVV.

V is TRBV7-8 and J is TRBJ2-3; D not certain. Deletions cut 4 bases from V and 0 bases from J, with 11 bases between. This CDR3 contains 15 residues. The germline gives CDR1 SGHVS, CDR2 FQNEAQ. The CDR3 DNA reads TGTGCCAGCAGCTCTGGGTCGAGAAGCACAGATACGCAGTATTTT. Encoded protein: CASSSGSRSTDTQYF.

The table lists this clonotype with a count of one. The chain combines TRBV24-1 with TRBJ2-5, with a tentative D call TRBD1 (6 bases). Germline values: CDR1 KGHDR, CDR2 SFDVKD. The CDR3 extends over 13 amino acids. V was trimmed by 5 bases and J by 3 bases, leaving 9 bases between them. CDR3 DNA sequence: TGTGCCACCAGTGCGACAGGAAAAGAGACCCAGTACTTC. Translating it yields CATSATGKETQYF.

This clonotype was found a few times. The chain has TRBV29-1 and TRBJ2-7; perhaps TRBD2 as D (5 bases). Germline V gene lookup returns CDR1 SQVTM and CDR2 ANQGSEA. V lost 1 base, J lost 2 bases, and 6 bases lay in between. This CDR3 is 12 amino acids long. In DNA, the CDR3 is TGCAGCGTTGAAGCGGGGACCTACGAGCAGTACTTC. Amino acids: CSVEAGTYEQYF.

This sequence joins TRBV29-1 and TRBJ1-4; the D is unclear. The CDR3 is 11 amino acids. V was pared by 5 bases and J by 8 bases, with 9 bases between. CDR1 SQVTM and CDR2 ANQGSEA come from the germline V gene. CDR3 sequence (DNA): TGCAGCGTTCAGGCCCCGGAAAAACTGTTTTTT. Its translation is CSVQAPEKLFF.

This clonotype was seen repeatedly, ten times or more. This rearrangement joins TRBV7-2 to TRBJ2-7; a weak D match, TRBD1 (6 bases). The CDR3 length is 15 residues. Germline V CDR1 and CDR2: SGHTA, FQGNSA. Between the trimmed V and J ends, which lost 1 base and 7 bases, there was a span of 17 bases. Here the CDR3 DNA reads TGTGCCAGCAGCTTAGGGCCAGGGGAGTCAGAAGAGCAGTACGTC. Protein product: CASSLGPGESEEQYV.

Points on this clonotype: Given a much more abundant clone one base away, this may be a read error. The J gene is TRBJ1-1, the V gene TRBV12-3 or TRBV12-4; tentatively, D is TRBD1 (6 bases). The length of the CDR3 is 15 residues. The V and J ends lost 3 bases and 0 bases respectively, with 11 bases between them. CDR3 region: CASSFDRRMNTEAFF. The CDR3 nucleotides are TGTGCCAGCAGTTTTGACAGGCGTATGAACACTGAAGCTTTCTTT.

The chain combines TRBV5-1 with TRBJ2-3, with D perhaps matching TRBD1 or TRBD2 (5 bases each). The V and J ends lost 2 bases and 2 bases respectively, with 15 bases between them. This CDR3 has 16 residues. Germline V CDR1 and CDR2: SGHRS, YFSETQ. The CDR3 sequence: CASSFDPGRNTDTQYF. CDR3 bases: TGCGCCAGCAGCTTTGACCCGGGACGTAACACAGATACGCAGTATTTT.

In this sample, this clonotype turned up many times. CDR3 nucleotides: TGTGCCAGCAGTTTTTCCGGGGGTCAGCCCCAGCATTTT. Translation gives CASSFSGGQPQHF. J is TRBJ1-5 and V is TRBV27, with D tentatively TRBD1 (5 bases). Trimming pared 3 bases from V and 6 bases from J, leaving 9 bases between. Germline values: CDR1 MNHEY, CDR2 SMNVEV (reference sequence). The CDR3 sequence is 13 residues long.

This clonotype was detected ten times or more. This sequence joins TRBV28 and TRBJ1-2, with D unclear. The CDR3 sequence is 13 residues long. The V gene lost 5 bases and the J gene lost 8 bases, with 15 bases spanning the gap. CDR1 is MDHEN and CDR2 is SYDVKM in the germline V gene. The DNA for the CDR3 is TGTGCCAGCAGTCCGGCAGGCTTAAGGGGCTACACCTTC. Protein: CASSPAGLRGYTF.

The V and J genes are TRBV4-1 and TRBJ2-3, with 11 nucleotides matching TRBD2. From germline, CDR1 is MGHRA and CDR2 YSYEKL. The V segment lost 4 bases and the J segment 3 bases; nucleotides outside the gene matches: 6. The CDR3 consists of 16 residues. CDR3 region: CASSLAGGPGTDTQYF. In DNA form, the CDR3 reads TGCGCCAGCAGCCTAGCGGGAGGGCCGGGGACAGATACGCAGTATTTT.

The chain uses TRBV19 and TRBJ2-1; TRBD2 agrees at 7 bases. J was trimmed by 4 bases and V by 5 bases; bases with no gene match: 11. The CDR3 runs 16 residues. Germline CDR1 and CDR2: LNHDA and SQIVND (reference sequence). The CDR3 nucleotides are TGTGCCAGTAGTTGGGGAACAGGCGGGGGATACAATGAGCAGTTCTTC. Its protein is CASSWGTGGGYNEQFF.

This rearrangement joins TRBV13 to TRBJ2-7; 9 bases fit TRBD2. Unmatched junction bases numbered 13, after V lost 5 bases and J lost 5 bases. CDR1 and CDR2 (germline): PRHDT, FYEKMQ (reference sequence). There are 16 residues in the CDR3. In DNA, the CDR3 is TGTGCCAGCAGCCAGACCCATAGCGGGAGTCTTCACGAGCAGTACTTC. Translation gives CASSQTHSGSLHEQYF. Supplemented by reference TRBV13 and TRBJ2-7, the full variable domain reads AAGVIQSPRHLIKEKRETATLKCYPIPRHDTVYWYQQGPGQDPQFLISFYEKMQSDKGSIPDRFSAQQFSDYHSELNMSSLELGDSALYFCASSQTHSGSLHEQYFGPGTRLTVT.